This section outlines one TCR beta chain sequence together with its context. This specimen comes from a study of cytomegalovirus exposure and HLA in healthy donors. Primers included in the PCR were 60 Vbeta and 13 Jbeta primers. Profiled with immunoSEQ multiplex PCR; TCRdb holds only in-frame clones, not every one. The data contain about 180,000 clones, around 82% of them seen just once; the ten biggest clones take up around 1%. Sequenced material: PBMCs. The source of this sequence is a man younger than 45 in good health and CMV-seronegative.

The DNA for the CDR3 is TGTGCCAGCAGCTTAGCGGGACTAGCGGGAGGGTACACCGGGGAGCTGTTTTTT. This sequence encodes CASSLAGLAGGYTGELFF. The genes are TRBV7-6 and TRBJ2-2; TRBD2 aligns across 16 bases. The CDR3 length is 18 residues. V lost 0 bases, J lost 3 bases, and 1 base stayed unmatched. Germline V gene sequence: CDR1 SGHVS, CDR2 FNYEAQ.